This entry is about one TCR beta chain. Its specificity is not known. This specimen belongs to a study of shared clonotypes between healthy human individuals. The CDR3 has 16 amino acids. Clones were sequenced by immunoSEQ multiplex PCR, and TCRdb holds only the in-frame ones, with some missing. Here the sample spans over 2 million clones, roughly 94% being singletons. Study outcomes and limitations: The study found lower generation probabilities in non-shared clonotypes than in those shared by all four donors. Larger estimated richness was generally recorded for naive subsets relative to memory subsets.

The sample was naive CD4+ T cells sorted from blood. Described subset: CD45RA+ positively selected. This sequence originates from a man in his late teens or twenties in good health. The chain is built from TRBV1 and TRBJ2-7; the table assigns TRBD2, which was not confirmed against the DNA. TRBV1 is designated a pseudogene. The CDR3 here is CTSSPQGLAGAYEQYF. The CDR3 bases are TGCACCAGCAGCCCCCAAGGCCTAGCGGGAGCCTACGAGCAGTACTTC.